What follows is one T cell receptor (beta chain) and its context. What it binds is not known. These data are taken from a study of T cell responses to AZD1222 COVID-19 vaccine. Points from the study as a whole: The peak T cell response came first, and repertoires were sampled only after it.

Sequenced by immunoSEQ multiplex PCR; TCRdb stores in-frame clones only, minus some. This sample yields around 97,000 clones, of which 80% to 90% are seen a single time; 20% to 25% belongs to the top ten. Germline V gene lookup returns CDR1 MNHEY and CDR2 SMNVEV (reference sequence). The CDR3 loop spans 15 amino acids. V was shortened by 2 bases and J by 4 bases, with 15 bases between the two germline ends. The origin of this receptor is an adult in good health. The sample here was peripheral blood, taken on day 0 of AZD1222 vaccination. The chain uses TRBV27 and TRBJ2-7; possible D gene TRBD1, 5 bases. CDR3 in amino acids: CASSLQGSEVYEQYF. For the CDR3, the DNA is TGTGCCAGCAGTTTACAGGGTTCAGAGGTTTACGAGCAGTACTTC.